The 18 T cell receptor beta chains presented below share a single source sample, sequenced in a study of T cell repertoires in ileal Crohn's disease (dated by TCRdb to the late 2010s). The time point tag for this specimen amounts to: neoterminal ileum biopsy at postoperative endoscopy, about 6 months after surgery. The method was the immunoSEQ multiplex PCR assay. This is the immuneACCESS table as TCRdb keeps it, with only in-frame sequences that have V and J called. A part of the clones is gone; compared with another copy, unresolved V genes explain less than half, and the rest is unexplained. In this sample the table shows more than 50,000 clones, 85% to 90% of which occur a single time. The ten biggest clones cover roughly 2% of the sample. Sequenced: ileal tissue. The receptor source for this set is an adult with Crohn's disease.

This chain connects TRBV6-1 to TRBJ2-5; 8 bases map to TRBD1. The CDR3 totals 15 residues. V trimming: 7 bases; J trimming: 7 bases; junction bases outside the gene matches: 14. CDR1 MNHNS and CDR2 SASEGT come from the germline V gene. As DNA, the CDR3 is TGTGCCAGCACAAGCGGACAGGGTGGTCGGGTGACCCAGTACTTC. The encoded protein is CASTSGQGGRVTQYF.

This clone occurred a few times. The chain's CDR3 is CSVEGGPRTFSGNTIYF. DNA of the CDR3: TGCAGCGTTGAAGGGGGCCCTAGAACCTTCTCTGGAAACACCATATATTTT. V gene TRBV29-1 combines with J gene TRBJ1-3, with D possibly matching TRBD1 (5 bases). Germline CDR1 is SQVTM and CDR2 is ANQGSEA. This CDR3 region has 17 residues. V was clipped by 1 base and J by 0 bases, with 16 bases between them. The full variable domain, its missing parts supplied by reference TRBV29-1 and TRBJ1-3, is SAVISQKPSRDICQRGTSLTIQCQVDSQVTMMFWYRQQPGQSLTLIATANQGSEATYESGFVIDKFPISRPNLTFSTLTVSNMSPEDSSIYLCSVEGGPRTFSGNTIYFGEGSWLTVV.

The V and J genes are TRBV28 and TRBJ1-4; a possible D gene is TRBD1 (5 bases). Germline V gene lookup returns CDR1 MDHEN and CDR2 SYDVKM. Trimming pared 10 bases from V and 7 bases from J, leaving 19 bases between. This CDR3 is 14 amino acids long. CDR3: CATHPGGSSEKLFF. CDR3 nucleotide sequence: TGTGCCACTCATCCGGGGGGTTCTTCTGAAAAACTGTTTTTT.

This clone appeared once. The chain has TRBV5-1 and TRBJ1-1; D unresolved. CDR3 length equals 14 residues. Trimming cost V 3 bases and J 0 bases, with 9 bases left between them. Germline values: CDR1 SGHRS, CDR2 YFSETQ. CDR3 residues: CASSSGEMNTEAFF. The CDR3 DNA reads as TGCGCCAGCAGCTCCGGAGAGATGAACACTGAAGCTTTCTTT.

J is TRBJ1-1 and V is TRBV6-6; D not resolved. V was trimmed by 2 bases and J by 4 bases, leaving 17 bases between them. Per the germline V gene, CDR1 is MNHNY and CDR2 is SVGAGI (reference sequence). The CDR3 totals 16 residues. For the CDR3, the DNA is TGTGCCAGCAGTTACCACCAATCACGAAGCGGCACTGAAGCTTTCTTT. It specifies CASSYHQSRSGTEAFF.

The chain has TRBV5-4 and TRBJ1-1; 8 nucleotides align to TRBD1. Germline lookup yields CDR1 SGHNT and CDR2 YYREEE (reference sequence). V lost 5 bases, J lost 1 base, and 4 bases stayed unmatched. The CDR3 contains 14 residues. CDR3 bases: TGTGCCAGCAGTCGGGGACAGGAGAACACTGAAGCTTTCTTT. Its protein is CASSRGQENTEAFF.

This sequence joins TRBV4-1 and TRBJ2-7; D may be TRBD1 (5 bases). Trimming pared 4 bases from V and 6 bases from J, leaving 13 bases between. The germline V gene has CDR1 MGHRA and CDR2 YSYEKL. The CDR3 has 13 amino acids. The CDR3 loop is CASSRGLGAEQYF. The CDR3 DNA sequence: TGCGCCAGCAGCCGCGGTTTAGGGGCCGAGCAGTACTTC.

This clone was seen a few times. CDR3 region: CASSLSGTGNSPLHF. Written as DNA, the CDR3 is TGTGCCAGCAGCTTATCCGGGACAGGGAATTCACCCCTCCACTTT. J is TRBJ1-6 and V is TRBV11-2; 9 bases match TRBD1. The V segment lost 2 bases and the J segment 7 bases; nucleotides outside the gene matches: 3. The germline V gene has CDR1 SGHAT and CDR2 FQNNGV. The CDR3 has 15 amino acids.

The V and J genes are TRBV5-1 and TRBJ2-2, with 7 positions matching TRBD1. Germline CDR1 is SGHRS and CDR2 is YFSETQ. The CDR3 spans 13 residues. V trimming: 7 bases; J trimming: 1 base; junction bases outside the gene matches: 1. The CDR3 here is CASRQGNTGELFF. The CDR3 nucleotides are TGCGCCAGCCGACAGGGGAACACCGGGGAGCTGTTTTTT.

The J gene is TRBJ1-5, the V gene TRBV28; possible D gene TRBD1, 5 bases. Trimming pared 3 bases from V and 3 bases from J, leaving 9 bases between. Germline V gene data show CDR1 as MDHEN and CDR2 as SYDVKM. The CDR3 is 14 residues long. CDR3 in DNA: TGTGCCAGCAGTTTGAGGGGACTCAATCAGCCCCAGCATTTT. Translating it yields CASSLRGLNQPQHF.

V is TRBV5-1 and J is TRBJ2-7; 12 bases align to TRBD1. This CDR3 is 15 amino acids long. Germline V gene data show CDR1 as SGHRS and CDR2 as YFSETQ. V shed 6 bases and J 5 bases; nucleotides not matched to a gene: 9. DNA of the CDR3: TGCGCCAGCACTCCCGGGACAGGGGGCAGGGACGAGCAGTACTTC. Amino acid sequence: CASTPGTGGRDEQYF. Based on the CDR3 plus reference TRBV5-1 and TRBJ2-7, the full variable domain is KAGVTQTPRYLIKTRGQQVTLSCSPISGHRSVSWYQQTPGQGLQFLFEYFSETQRNKGNFPGRFSGRQFSNSRSEMNVSTLELGDSALYLCASTPGTGGRDEQYFGPGTRLTVT.

This rearrangement joins TRBV28 to TRBJ2-5; no reliable D call. CDR1 MDHEN and CDR2 SYDVKM come from the germline V gene. The ends were cut back, 3 bases at V and 2 bases at J, with 4 bases in the middle. CDR3 length: 12 residues. The CDR3, as DNA: TGTGCCAGCAGTTTGCAGCAAGAGACCCAGTACTTC. Protein product: CASSLQQETQYF.

The CDR3: CASSPRKGMDEKLFF. DNA of the CDR3: TGTGCCAGCTCACCACGTAAGGGGATGGATGAAAAACTGTTTTTT. This sequence joins TRBV18 and TRBJ1-4, with D perhaps TRBD1 (5 bases). Trimming shortened V by 1 base and J by 6 bases, and 12 bases separated the two germline ends. CDR3 length: 15 amino acids. Looked up from germline, CDR1 is KGHSH and CDR2 is LQKENI.

V gene TRBV5-1 combines with J gene TRBJ2-5, with TRBD1 matching over 9 bases. This CDR3 has 14 residues. Per germline, CDR1 SGHRS and CDR2 YFSETQ. V lost 1 base to trimming and J lost 5 bases; unmatched junction nucleotides: 3. The CDR3 loop is CASSLTGGVETQYF. The CDR3 DNA sequence: TGCGCCAGCAGCTTGACAGGGGGCGTCGAGACCCAGTACTTC.

The chain links TRBV6-1 to TRBJ1-2; 9 positions match TRBD1. J was trimmed by 9 bases and V by 6 bases; bases with no gene match: 5. Germline V gene sequence: CDR1 MNHNS, CDR2 SASEGT. The length of the CDR3 is 12 residues. This chain's CDR3 is CASSRDRVSYTF. The CDR3 nucleotides read TGTGCCAGCAGCCGGGACAGGGTTAGCTACACCTTC.

The chain recombines TRBV14 with TRBJ1-1; D remains ambiguous. Germline V gene data show CDR1 as SGHDN and CDR2 as FVKESK. Trimming cost V 0 bases and J 0 bases, with 17 bases left between them. The CDR3 spans 18 residues. The CDR3, as DNA: TGTGCCAGCAGCCAAGAATTTGGCGGTCGCTCTATGAACACTGAAGCTTTCTTT. Protein: CASSQEFGGRSMNTEAFF.

This CDR3 reads CASSGRQGGVYYEPQHF. The CDR3 nucleotides read TGTGCCAGCAGTGGCCGACAGGGTGGAGTGTATTATGAGCCCCAGCATTTT. This rearrangement joins TRBV6-1 to TRBJ1-5; 7 bases are a match to TRBD1. With V trimmed by 4 bases and J by 8 bases, 17 bases remained unmatched. The V gene's germline CDR1 is MNHNS and CDR2 SASEGT. The CDR3 extends over 17 amino acids.

The chain is built from TRBV15 and TRBJ2-7; TRBD1 agrees at 9 bases. Germline values: CDR1 LNHNV, CDR2 YYDKDF (reference sequence). J gave up 4 bases and V 3 bases, and 1 base lay outside the gene matches. This CDR3 contains 13 residues. CDR3 in amino acids: CATSRTGGYEQYF. CDR3 nucleotides: TGTGCCACCAGCAGGACAGGGGGGTACGAGCAGTACTTC.